These T cell receptor beta chains were read from a single sample in a study of cytomegalovirus exposure and HLA in healthy donors. Using immunoSEQ multiplex PCR, the repertoire was profiled, and TCRdb retains in-frame clones only, with some absent. This table holds a few hundred thousand clones, around four fifths found once. Source material: PBMCs. These receptors all come from a woman aged 55 to 70 in good health and CMV-seropositive. CDR3s include the opening cysteine and the closing phenylalanine or tryptophan. The D gene is left open where the match is weak. Clone size, where shown, is once, few, many, or a class for clones that have expanded.

TRBD1	TRBV5-1	15	TRBJ1-1	NA	CASSLTGGLGTEAFF	TGCGCCAGCAGCTTAACAGGGGGCTTGGGCACTGAAGCTTTCTTT
TRBD1	TRBV5-4	13	TRBJ2-5	NA	CASSRTGQETQYF	TGTGCCAGCAGCAGGACAGGGCAAGAGACCCAGTACTTC
TRBD1	TRBV2	15	TRBJ1-2	NA	CASSATGQGAGGYTF	TGTGCCAGCAGTGCGACCGGACAGGGGGCCGGTGGCTACACCTTC
TRBD1	TRBV6-6	14	TRBJ1-1	NA	CASSLNRGYAEAFF	TGTGCCAGCAGTTTGAACAGGGGCTATGCTGAAGCTTTCTTT
TRBD1	TRBV10-3	15	TRBJ2-5	NA	CAIRTGTGGSETQYF	TGTGCCATCAGGACGGGAACAGGGGGATCAGAGACCCAGTACTTC
NA	TRBV7-9	14	TRBJ1-2	NA	CASSPRRGDYGYTF	TGTGCCAGCAGCCCACGCAGGGGAGACTATGGCTACACCTTC
TRBD2	TRBV2	14	TRBJ2-3	NA	CATGRGTTTDTQYF	TGTGCCACCGGGAGGGGGACTACCACAGATACGCAGTATTTT
TRBD2	TRBV10-1	15	TRBJ2-1	NA	CASSEETSGSNEQFF	TGCGCCAGCAGTGAGGAGACTAGCGGGAGTAATGAGCAGTTCTTC
NA	TRBV11-3	13	TRBJ2-7	NA	CASSSLGTYEQYF	TGTGCCAGCAGCTCACTGGGCACCTACGAGCAGTACTTC
TRBD1	TRBV5-4	13	TRBJ1-2	NA	CASSWQGAGGYTF	TGTGCCAGCAGCTGGCAGGGGGCTGGTGGCTACACCTTC
TRBD2	TRBV7-9	16	TRBJ2-3	NA	CASSFLSGGAGDTQYF	TGTGCCAGCAGCTTCCTTAGCGGGGGGGCCGGGGATACGCAGTATTTT
NA	TRBV18	15	TRBJ1-1	few	CASSPMDSVNTEAFF	TGTGCCAGCTCACCAATGGACAGCGTGAACACTGAAGCTTTCTTT
NA	TRBV30	12	TRBJ1-3	NA	CAWGGVGNTIYF	TGTGCCTGGGGGGGGGTTGGAAACACCATATATTTT
TRBD2	TRBV2	14	TRBJ2-5	NA	CASSQALAGETQYF	TGTGCCAGCAGTCAAGCACTAGCGGGAGAGACCCAGTACTTC
NA	TRBV10-3	16	TRBJ2-1	once	CASRIGGAGSYNEQFF	TGTGCCAGCAGAATTGGGGGGGCGGGGAGCTACAATGAGCAGTTCTTC
NA	TRBV30	15	TRBJ2-6	NA	CAWSVGGAGANVLTF	TGTGCCTGGAGTGTAGGAGGGGCTGGGGCCAACGTCCTGACTTTC
TRBD2	TRBV5-1	15	TRBJ2-3	NA	CASSVDRTSPDTQYF	TGCGCCAGCAGCGTGGACCGGACTAGCCCAGATACGCAGTATTTT
TRBD1	TRBV10-1	14	TRBJ2-7	once	CASRTGQGSIEQYF	TGCGCCAGCAGAACGGGACAGGGATCGATCGAGCAGTACTTC
TRBD2	TRBV4-2	16	TRBJ2-7	NA	CASSQLGTSGGYEQYF	TGTGCCAGCAGCCAATTGGGGACTAGCGGGGGTTACGAGCAGTACTTC
NA	TRBV21-1	14	TRBJ2-7	NA	CASRTLQRTYEQYF	TGTGCCAGCCGAACCCTACAGAGAACCTACGAGCAGTACTTC
TRBD2	TRBV30	15	TRBJ2-5	NA	CAWTPPAGDRETQYF	TGTGCCTGGACCCCCCCAGCGGGAGATAGAGAGACCCAGTACTTC
NA	TRBV6-5	14	TRBJ1-2	NA	CASNSKGPGYGYTF	TGTGCCAGCAACTCCAAGGGGCCAGGCTATGGCTACACCTTC
TRBD2	TRBV10-3	13	TRBJ2-1	NA	CAILAVGENERFF	TGTGCCATCCTAGCGGTCGGTGAGAATGAGCGGTTCTTC
NA	TRBV5-1	13	TRBJ1-1	NA	CASSLTANTEAFF	TGCGCCAGCAGCCTGACAGCGAACACTGAAGCTTTCTTT
NA	TRBV25-1	15	TRBJ2-6	few	CASSPGLGAANVLTF	TGTGCCAGCAGCCCGGGACTCGGGGCGGCCAACGTCCTGACTTTC
NA	TRBV28	13	TRBJ2-7	NA	CASSAGQSYEQYF	TGTGCCAGCAGTGCTGGACAGTCCTACGAGCAGTACTTC
TRBD1	TRBV28	15	TRBJ2-7	NA	CASSPPGQGKREQYF	TGTGCCAGCAGTCCTCCGGGACAGGGAAAAAGGGAGCAGTACTTC
NA	TRBV5-6	16	TRBJ1-6	NA	CASSLAGRTYNSPLHF	TGTGCCAGCAGCTTGGCGGGTAGAACCTATAATTCACCCCTCCACTTT
NA	TRBV30	16	TRBJ2-2	once	CAWRDLTGQNTGELFF	TGTGCCTGGAGAGACTTGACAGGACAGAACACCGGGGAGCTGTTTTTT
TRBD1	TRBV18	15	TRBJ2-7	NA	CASSPYRDSSYEQYF	TGTGCCAGCTCACCTTACCGGGACAGCTCCTACGAGCAGTACTTC
NA	TRBV11-2	13	TRBJ2-1	NA	CASSDARGNEQFF	TGTGCCAGCAGCGACGCCAGGGGCAATGAGCAGTTCTTC
NA	TRBV5-1	15	TRBJ2-1	NA	CASSLGLANYNEQFF	TGCGCCAGCAGCTTGGGCCTAGCGAACTACAATGAGCAGTTCTTC